This T cell receptor (beta chain) was sequenced in a study of T-cell reconstitution after alpha-beta-depleted transplantation in children. This CDR3 is 13 amino acids long. V was clipped by 6 bases and J by 5 bases, with 14 bases between them. The V gene's germline CDR1 is SEHNR and CDR2 FQNEAQ (reference sequence). Unique molecular identifiers were used to barcode this TCRbeta library. TCRdb reanalysed the PCR reads using MiXCR and keeps one entry per CDR3 protein. The sample has 600,000 to 700,000 distinct CDR3 sequences, 16% seen once. The sample consisted of PBMCs from the stem cell graft donor, taken from the stem cell graft. This sequence originates from a human donor who donated a stem cell graft to a child with acute myeloid leukemia. The genes are TRBV7-9 and TRBJ2-7; tentative D call: TRBD1 (5 bases). The CDR3 sequence is CASSYTSGNEQYF. In nucleotides, the CDR3 is TGTGCCAGCAGTTACACGTCAGGGAACGAGCAGTACTTC.